This T cell receptor beta chain was found in a study of blood T cell repertoires in COVID-19. Produced via immunoSEQ multiplex PCR; TCRdb's table is partial and in-frame only. The sample has around 120,000 clones, around four fifths seen once. Sequences were obtained from peripheral blood. This receptor was taken from a man between 35 and 55 years old with active or convalescent COVID-19.

CDR3 protein: CASSPTDRGRNEQYF. DNA for the CDR3: TGCGCCAGCAGCCCGACGGACAGGGGGCGGAACGAGCAGTACTTC. This chain connects TRBV5-1 to TRBJ2-7; TRBD1 agrees at 11 bases. Looked up from germline, CDR1 is SGHRS and CDR2 is YFSETQ. This CDR3 comprises 15 residues. V dropped 4 bases and J dropped 5; count of bases not matched to a gene: 8.